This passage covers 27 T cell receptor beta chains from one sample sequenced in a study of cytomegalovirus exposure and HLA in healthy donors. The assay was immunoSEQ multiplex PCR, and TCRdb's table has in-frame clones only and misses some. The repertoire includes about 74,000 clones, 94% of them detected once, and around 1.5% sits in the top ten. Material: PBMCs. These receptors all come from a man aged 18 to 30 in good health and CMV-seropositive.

The CDR3: CASSLFPQGTEAFF. The DNA of the CDR3 is TGTGCCAGCAGCTTATTCCCGCAGGGCACTGAAGCTTTCTTT. The rearrangement joins TRBV13 to TRBJ1-1; TRBD1 might be the D (5 bases). The CDR3 loop spans 14 amino acids. Trimming stripped 2 bases from V and 4 bases from J, with 11 bases between. Germline CDR1 reads PRHDT; CDR2 reads FYEKMQ (reference sequence).

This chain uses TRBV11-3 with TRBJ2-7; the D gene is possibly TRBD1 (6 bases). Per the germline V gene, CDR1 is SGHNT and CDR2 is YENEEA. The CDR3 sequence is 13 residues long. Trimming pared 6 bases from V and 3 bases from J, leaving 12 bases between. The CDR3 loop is CASRAGQRYEQYF. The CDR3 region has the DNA TGTGCCAGCAGGGCCGGACAGCGCTACGAGCAGTACTTC.

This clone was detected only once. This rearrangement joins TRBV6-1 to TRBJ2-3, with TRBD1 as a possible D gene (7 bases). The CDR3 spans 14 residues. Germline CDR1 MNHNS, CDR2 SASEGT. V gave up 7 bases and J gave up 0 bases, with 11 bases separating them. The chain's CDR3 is CASMGGQSTDTQYF. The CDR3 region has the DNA TGTGCCAGCATGGGGGGACAGAGCACAGATACGCAGTATTTT.

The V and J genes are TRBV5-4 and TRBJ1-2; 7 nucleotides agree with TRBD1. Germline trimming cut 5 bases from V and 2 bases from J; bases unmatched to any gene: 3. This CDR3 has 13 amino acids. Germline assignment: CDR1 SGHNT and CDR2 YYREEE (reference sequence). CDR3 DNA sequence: TGTGCCAGCAGACAGGGACAGAACTATGGCTACACCTTC. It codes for CASRQGQNYGYTF. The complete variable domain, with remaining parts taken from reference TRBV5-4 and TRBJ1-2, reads ETGVTQSPTHLIKTRGQQVTLRCSSQSGHNTVSWYQQALGQGPQFIFQYYREEENGRGNFPPRFSGLQFPNYSSELNVNALELDDSALYLCASRQGQNYGYTFGSGTRLTVV.

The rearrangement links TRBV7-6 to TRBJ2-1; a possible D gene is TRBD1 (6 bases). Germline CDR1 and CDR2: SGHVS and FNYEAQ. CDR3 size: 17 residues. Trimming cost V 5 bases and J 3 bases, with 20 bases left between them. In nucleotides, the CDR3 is TGTGCCAGCAGCCGGGACAAGCGTCAACATCGCTACAATGAGCAGTTCTTC. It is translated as CASSRDKRQHRYNEQFF.

The CDR3 reads CASSWGTGGYEQYF. In nucleotides, the CDR3 is TGCGCCAGCAGCTGGGGGACAGGGGGCTACGAGCAGTACTTC. The chain employs TRBV5-1 and TRBJ2-7, with 11 bases aligning to TRBD1. The length of the CDR3 is 14 residues. V dropped 3 bases and J dropped 3; count of bases not matched to a gene: 2. Germline V lookup: CDR1 SGHRS, CDR2 YFSETQ.

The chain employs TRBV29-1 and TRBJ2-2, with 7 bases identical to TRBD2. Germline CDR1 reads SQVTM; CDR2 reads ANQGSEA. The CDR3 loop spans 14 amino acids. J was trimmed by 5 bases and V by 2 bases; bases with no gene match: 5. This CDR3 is CSVESWGGTGELFF. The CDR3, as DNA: TGCAGCGTTGAATCTTGGGGGGGGACCGGGGAGCTGTTTTTT.

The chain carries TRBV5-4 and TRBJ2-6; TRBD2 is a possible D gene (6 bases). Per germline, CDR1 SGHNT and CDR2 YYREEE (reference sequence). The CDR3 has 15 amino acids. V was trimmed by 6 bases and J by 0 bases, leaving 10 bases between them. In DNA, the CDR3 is TGTGCCAGCATGCGGGACCTCTCTGGGGCCAACGTCCTGACTTTC. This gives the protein CASMRDLSGANVLTF.

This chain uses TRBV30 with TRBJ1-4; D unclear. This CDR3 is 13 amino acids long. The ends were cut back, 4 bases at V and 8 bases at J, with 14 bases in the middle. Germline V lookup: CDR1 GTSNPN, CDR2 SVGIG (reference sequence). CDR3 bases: TGTGCCTGGACCTCGCCGGGAGGGGAAAAACTGTTTTTT. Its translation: CAWTSPGGEKLFF.

CDR3 loop: CAAGQASSGANVLTF. CDR3 in DNA: TGTGCTGCAGGACAGGCAAGCTCTGGGGCCAACGTCCTGACTTTC. The J gene is TRBJ2-6, the V gene TRBV6-1, with 7 bases fitting TRBD1. Germline V CDR1 and CDR2: MNHNS, SASEGT. CDR3 length equals 15 residues.

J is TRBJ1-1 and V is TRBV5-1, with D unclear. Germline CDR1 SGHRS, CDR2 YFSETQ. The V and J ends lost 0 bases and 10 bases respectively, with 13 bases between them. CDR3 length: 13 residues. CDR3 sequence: CASSLDYAPPAFF. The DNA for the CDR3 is TGCGCCAGCAGCTTGGACTACGCTCCCCCAGCTTTCTTT. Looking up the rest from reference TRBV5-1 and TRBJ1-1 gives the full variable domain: KAGVTQTPRYLIKTRGQQVTLSCSPISGHRSVSWYQQTPGQGLQFLFEYFSETQRNKGNFPGRFSGRQFSNSRSEMNVSTLELGDSALYLCASSLDYAPPAFFGQGTRLTVV.

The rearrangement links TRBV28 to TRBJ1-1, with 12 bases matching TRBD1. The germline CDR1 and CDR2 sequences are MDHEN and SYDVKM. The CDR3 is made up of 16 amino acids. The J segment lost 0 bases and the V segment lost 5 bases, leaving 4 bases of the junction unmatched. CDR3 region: CASSLGTGGLNTEAFF. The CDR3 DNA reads TGTGCCAGCAGTCTCGGGACAGGGGGCCTGAACACTGAAGCTTTCTTT.

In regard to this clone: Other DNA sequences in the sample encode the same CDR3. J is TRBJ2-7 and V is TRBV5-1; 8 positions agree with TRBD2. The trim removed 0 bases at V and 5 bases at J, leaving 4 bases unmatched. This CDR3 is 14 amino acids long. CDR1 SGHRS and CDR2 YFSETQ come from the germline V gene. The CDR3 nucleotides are TGCGCCAGCAGCTTGGCGGGAGGGCCGGACGAGCAGTACTTC. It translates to CASSLAGGPDEQYF.

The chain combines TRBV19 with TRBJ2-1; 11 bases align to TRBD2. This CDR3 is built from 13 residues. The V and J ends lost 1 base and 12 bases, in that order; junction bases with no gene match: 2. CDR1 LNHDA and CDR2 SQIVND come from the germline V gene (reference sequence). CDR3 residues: CASSIGLAGGQFF. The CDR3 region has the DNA TGTGCCAGTAGTATAGGGCTAGCGGGAGGGCAGTTCTTC.

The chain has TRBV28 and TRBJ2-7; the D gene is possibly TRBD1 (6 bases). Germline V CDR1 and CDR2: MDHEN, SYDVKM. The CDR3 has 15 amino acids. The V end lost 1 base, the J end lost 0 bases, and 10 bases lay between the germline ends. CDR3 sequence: CASSLSGAISYEQYF. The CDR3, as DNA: TGTGCCAGCAGTTTATCAGGGGCGATCTCCTACGAGCAGTACTTC. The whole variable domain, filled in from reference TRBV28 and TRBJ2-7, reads DVKVTQSSRYLVKRTGEKVFLECVQDMDHENMFWYRQDPGLGLRLIYFSYDVKMKEKGDIPEGYSVSREKKERFSLILESASTNQTSMYLCASSLSGAISYEQYFGPGTRLTVT.

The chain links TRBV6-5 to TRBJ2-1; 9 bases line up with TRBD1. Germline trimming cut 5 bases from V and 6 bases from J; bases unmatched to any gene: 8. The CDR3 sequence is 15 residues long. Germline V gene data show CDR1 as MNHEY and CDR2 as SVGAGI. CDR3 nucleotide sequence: TGTGCCAGCAGTGCTCCGGGACAGGGTGGCAATGAGCAGTTCTTC. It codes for CASSAPGQGGNEQFF.

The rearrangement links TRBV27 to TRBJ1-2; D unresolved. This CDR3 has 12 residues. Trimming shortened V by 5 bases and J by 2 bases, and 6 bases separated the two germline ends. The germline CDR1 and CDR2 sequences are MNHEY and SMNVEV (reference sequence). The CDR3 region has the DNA TGTGCCAGCAGTCCATCCAACTATGGCTACACCTTC. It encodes CASSPSNYGYTF.

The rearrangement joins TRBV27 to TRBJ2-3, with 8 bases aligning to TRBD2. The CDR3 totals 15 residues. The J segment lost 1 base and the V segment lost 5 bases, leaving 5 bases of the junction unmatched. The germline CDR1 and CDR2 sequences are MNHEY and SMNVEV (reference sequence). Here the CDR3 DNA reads TGTGCCAGCAGTCTACTGACTAGCGGCACAGATACGCAGTATTTT. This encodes CASSLLTSGTDTQYF.

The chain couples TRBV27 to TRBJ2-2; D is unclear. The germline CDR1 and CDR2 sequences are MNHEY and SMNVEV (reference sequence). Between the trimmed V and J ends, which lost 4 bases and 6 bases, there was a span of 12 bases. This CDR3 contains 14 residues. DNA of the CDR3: TGTGCCAGCAGTTCCCTCGGTAGTCCCGGGGAGCTGTTTTTT. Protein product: CASSSLGSPGELFF.

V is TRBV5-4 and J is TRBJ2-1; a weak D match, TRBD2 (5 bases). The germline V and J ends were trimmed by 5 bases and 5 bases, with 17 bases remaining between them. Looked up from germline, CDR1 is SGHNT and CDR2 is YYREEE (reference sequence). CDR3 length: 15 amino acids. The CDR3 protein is CASRQEMRADNEQFF. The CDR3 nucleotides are TGTGCCAGCAGGCAAGAGATGAGGGCCGACAATGAGCAGTTCTTC. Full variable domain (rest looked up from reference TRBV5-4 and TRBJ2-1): ETGVTQSPTHLIKTRGQQVTLRCSSQSGHNTVSWYQQALGQGPQFIFQYYREEENGRGNFPPRFSGLQFPNYSSELNVNALELDDSALYLCASRQEMRADNEQFFGPGTRLTVL.

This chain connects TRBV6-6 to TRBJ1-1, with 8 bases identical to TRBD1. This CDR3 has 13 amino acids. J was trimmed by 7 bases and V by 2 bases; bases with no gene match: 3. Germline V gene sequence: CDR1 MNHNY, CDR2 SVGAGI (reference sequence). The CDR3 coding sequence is TGTGCCAGCAGTTACCACGGGACAGGTGAAGCTTTCTTT. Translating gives CASSYHGTGEAFF.

For the CDR3, the DNA is TGTGCCAGCAGTTCCCTACTAGCGGGAGACAACGAGCAGTACTTC. This gives the protein CASSSLLAGDNEQYF. This rearrangement joins TRBV6-1 to TRBJ2-7; 11 nucleotides agree with TRBD2. Looked up from germline, CDR1 is MNHNS and CDR2 is SASEGT. Trimming took 5 bases from V and 5 from J; bases not matched to a gene: 8. There are 15 residues in the CDR3.

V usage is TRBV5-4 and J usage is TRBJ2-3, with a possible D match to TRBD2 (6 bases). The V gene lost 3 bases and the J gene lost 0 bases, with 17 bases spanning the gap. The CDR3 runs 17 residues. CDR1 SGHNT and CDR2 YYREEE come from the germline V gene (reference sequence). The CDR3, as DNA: TGTGCCAGCAGCTCCGGTGGCGGGGTTGCAAGCACAGATACGCAGTATTTT. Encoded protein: CASSSGGGVASTDTQYF.

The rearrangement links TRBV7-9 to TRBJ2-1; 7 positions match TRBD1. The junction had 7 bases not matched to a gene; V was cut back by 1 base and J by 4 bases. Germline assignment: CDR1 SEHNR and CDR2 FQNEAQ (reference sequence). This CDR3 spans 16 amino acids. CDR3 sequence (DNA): TGTGCCAGCAGCTTAGGGAACACAGGGGTGTACAATGAGCAGTTCTTC. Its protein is CASSLGNTGVYNEQFF.

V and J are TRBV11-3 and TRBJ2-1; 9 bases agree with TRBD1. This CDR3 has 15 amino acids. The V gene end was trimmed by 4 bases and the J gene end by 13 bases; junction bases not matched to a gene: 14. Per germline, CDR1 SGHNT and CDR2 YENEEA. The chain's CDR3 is CASSSTGTGQMSQFF. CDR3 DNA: TGTGCCAGCAGCTCTACCGGGACAGGGCAAATGAGCCAGTTCTTC.

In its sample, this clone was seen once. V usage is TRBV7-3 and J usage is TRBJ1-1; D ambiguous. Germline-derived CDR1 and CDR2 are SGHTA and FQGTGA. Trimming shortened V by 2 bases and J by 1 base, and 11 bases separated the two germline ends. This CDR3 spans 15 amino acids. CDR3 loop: CASSLYGVPNTEAFF. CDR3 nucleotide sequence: TGTGCCAGCAGCTTATATGGAGTACCGAACACTGAAGCTTTCTTT. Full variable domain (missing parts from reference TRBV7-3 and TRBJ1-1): GAGVSQTPSNKVTEKGKYVELRCDPISGHTALYWYRQSLGQGPEFLIYFQGTGAADDSGLPNDRFFAVRPEGSVSTLKIQRTERGDSAVYLCASSLYGVPNTEAFFGQGTRLTVV.

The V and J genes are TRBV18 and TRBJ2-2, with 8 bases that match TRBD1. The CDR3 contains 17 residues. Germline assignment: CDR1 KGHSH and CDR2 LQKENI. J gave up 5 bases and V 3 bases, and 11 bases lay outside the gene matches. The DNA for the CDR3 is TGTGCCAGCTCACCTTCAGGCGGACAGGGTAAAACCGGGGAGCTGTTTTTT. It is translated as CASSPSGGQGKTGELFF.